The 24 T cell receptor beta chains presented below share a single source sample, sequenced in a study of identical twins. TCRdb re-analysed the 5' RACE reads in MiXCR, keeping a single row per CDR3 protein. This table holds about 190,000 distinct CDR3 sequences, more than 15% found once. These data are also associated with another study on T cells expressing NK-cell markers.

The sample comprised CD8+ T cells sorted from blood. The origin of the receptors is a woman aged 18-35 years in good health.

CDR3 loop: CASSDRDDTEAFF. CDR3 in DNA: TGTGCCAGCAGTGACAGGGACGACACTGAAGCTTTCTTT. The chain is built from TRBV6-4 and TRBJ1-1; D is perhaps TRBD1 (5 bases). CDR1 MRHNA and CDR2 SNTAGT come from the germline V gene. V was clipped by 2 bases and J by 3 bases, with 7 bases between them. This CDR3 contains 13 residues.

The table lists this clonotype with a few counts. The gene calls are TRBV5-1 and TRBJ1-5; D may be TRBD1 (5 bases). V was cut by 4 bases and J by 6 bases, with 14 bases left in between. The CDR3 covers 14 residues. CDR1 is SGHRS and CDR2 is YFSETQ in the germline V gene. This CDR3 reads CASSGGDGSQPQHF. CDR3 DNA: TGCGCCAGCAGCGGGGGGGACGGGAGTCAGCCCCAGCATTTT.

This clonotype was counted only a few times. CDR3 sequence: CASSSPPDTQYF. CDR3 bases: TGTGCCAGCAGTTCCCCCCCAGATACGCAGTATTTT. The chain is built from TRBV12-3 or TRBV12-4 and TRBJ2-3; no clear D. The CDR3 loop spans 12 amino acids. Between the trimmed V and J ends, which lost 4 bases and 4 bases, there was a span of 6 bases.

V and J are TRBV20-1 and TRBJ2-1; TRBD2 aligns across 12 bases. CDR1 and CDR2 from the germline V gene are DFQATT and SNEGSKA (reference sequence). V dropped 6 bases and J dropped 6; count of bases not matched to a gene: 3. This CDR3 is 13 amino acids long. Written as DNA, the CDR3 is TGCAGTGCCCCTAGCGGGAGGGCCAATGAGCAGTTCTTC. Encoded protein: CSAPSGRANEQFF.

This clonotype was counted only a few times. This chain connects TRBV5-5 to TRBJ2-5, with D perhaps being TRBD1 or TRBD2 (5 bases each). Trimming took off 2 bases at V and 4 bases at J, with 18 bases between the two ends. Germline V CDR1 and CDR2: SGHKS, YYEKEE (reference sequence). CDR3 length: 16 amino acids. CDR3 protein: CASSFTDLLGRETQYF. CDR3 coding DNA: TGTGCCAGCAGCTTTACGGACCTCCTGGGACGAGAGACCCAGTACTTC.

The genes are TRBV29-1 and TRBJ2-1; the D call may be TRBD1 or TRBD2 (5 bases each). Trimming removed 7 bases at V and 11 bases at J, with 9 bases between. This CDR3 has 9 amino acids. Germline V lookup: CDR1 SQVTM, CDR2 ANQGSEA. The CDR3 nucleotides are TGCAGCGCGCCGGGACAGCAGTTCTTC. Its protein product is CSAPGQQFF.

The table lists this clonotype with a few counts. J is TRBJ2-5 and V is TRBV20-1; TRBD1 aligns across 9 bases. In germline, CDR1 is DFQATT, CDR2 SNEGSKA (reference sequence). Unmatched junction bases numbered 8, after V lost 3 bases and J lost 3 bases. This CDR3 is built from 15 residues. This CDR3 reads CSASIPGQGEETQYF. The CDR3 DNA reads TGCAGTGCTAGCATTCCGGGACAGGGAGAAGAGACCCAGTACTTC.

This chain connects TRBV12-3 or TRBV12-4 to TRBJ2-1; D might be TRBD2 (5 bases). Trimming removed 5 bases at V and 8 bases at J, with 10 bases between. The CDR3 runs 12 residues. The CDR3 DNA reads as TGTGCCAGCAGTGATAGCGCGCATGAGCAGTTCTTC. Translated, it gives CASSDSAHEQFF.

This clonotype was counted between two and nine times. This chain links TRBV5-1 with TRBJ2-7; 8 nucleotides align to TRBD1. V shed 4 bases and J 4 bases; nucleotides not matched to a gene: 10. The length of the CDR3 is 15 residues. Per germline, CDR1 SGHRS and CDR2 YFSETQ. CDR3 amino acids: CASSSSGDRIYEQYF. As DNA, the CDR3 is TGCGCCAGCAGCAGCTCAGGGGACAGGATATACGAGCAGTACTTC.

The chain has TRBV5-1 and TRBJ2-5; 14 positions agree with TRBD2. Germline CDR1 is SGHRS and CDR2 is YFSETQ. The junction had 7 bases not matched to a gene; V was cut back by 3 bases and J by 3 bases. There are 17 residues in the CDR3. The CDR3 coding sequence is TGCGCCAGCAGCTCGGGACTAGCGGGGGCTATTAAAGAGACCCAGTACTTC. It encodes CASSSGLAGAIKETQYF.

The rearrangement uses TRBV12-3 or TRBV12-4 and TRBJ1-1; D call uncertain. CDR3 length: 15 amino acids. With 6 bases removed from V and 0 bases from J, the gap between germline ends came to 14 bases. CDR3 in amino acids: CASSPFRGMNTEAFF. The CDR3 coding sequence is TGTGCCAGCAGCCCATTTCGGGGAATGAACACTGAAGCTTTCTTT.

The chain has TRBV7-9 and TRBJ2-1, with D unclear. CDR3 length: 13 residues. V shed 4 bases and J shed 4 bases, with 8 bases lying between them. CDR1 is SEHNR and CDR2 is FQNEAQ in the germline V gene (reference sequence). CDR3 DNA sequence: TGTGCCAGCAGCTCACAAAGTTACAATGAGCAGTTCTTC. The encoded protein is CASSSQSYNEQFF.

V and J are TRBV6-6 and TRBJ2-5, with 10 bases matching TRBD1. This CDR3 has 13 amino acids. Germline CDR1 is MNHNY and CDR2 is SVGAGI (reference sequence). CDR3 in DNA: TGTGGCTCCGGGACAGGGGACCAAGAGACCCAGTACTTC. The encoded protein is CGSGTGDQETQYF.

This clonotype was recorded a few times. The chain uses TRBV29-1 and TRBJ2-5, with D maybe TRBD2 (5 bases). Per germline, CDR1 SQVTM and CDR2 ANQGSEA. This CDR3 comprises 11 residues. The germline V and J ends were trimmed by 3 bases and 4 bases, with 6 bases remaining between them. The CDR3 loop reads CSVDGRETQYF. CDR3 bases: TGCAGCGTTGATGGGAGAGAGACCCAGTACTTC.

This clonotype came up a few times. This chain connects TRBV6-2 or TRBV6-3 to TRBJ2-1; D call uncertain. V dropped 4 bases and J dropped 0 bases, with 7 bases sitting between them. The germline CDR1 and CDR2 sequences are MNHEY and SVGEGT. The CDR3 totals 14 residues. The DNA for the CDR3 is TGTGCCAGCAGTTGGCCGGACTCCTACAATGAGCAGTTCTTC. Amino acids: CASSWPDSYNEQFF.

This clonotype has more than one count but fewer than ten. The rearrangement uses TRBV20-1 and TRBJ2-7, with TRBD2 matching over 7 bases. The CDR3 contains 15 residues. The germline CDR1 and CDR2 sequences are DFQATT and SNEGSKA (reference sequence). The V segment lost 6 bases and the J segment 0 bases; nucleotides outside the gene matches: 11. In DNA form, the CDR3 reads TGCAGTGCCAGCCTCTGGCGGACTAGCTCCTACGAGCAGTACTTC. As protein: CSASLWRTSSYEQYF.

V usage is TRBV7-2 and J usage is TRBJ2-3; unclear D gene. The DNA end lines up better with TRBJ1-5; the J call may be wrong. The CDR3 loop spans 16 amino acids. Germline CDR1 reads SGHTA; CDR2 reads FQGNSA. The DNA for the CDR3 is TGTGCCAGCAGCTTAGTCGGTAGCGGGTCCACAGATACGCAGCATTTT. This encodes CASSLVGSGSTDTQHF.

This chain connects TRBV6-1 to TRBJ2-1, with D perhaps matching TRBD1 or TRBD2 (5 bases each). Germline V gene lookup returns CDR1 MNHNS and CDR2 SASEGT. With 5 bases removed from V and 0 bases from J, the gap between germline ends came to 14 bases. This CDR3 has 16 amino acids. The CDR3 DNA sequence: TGTGCCAGCAGTCCAGGGCCCGGGAACTCCTACAATGAGCAGTTCTTC. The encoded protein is CASSPGPGNSYNEQFF.

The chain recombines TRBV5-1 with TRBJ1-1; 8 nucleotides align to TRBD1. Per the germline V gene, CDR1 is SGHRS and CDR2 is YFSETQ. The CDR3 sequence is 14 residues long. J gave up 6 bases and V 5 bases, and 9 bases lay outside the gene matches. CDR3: CASSPGTGVPEAFF. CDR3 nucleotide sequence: TGCGCCAGCAGTCCCGGGACAGGCGTCCCTGAAGCTTTCTTT.

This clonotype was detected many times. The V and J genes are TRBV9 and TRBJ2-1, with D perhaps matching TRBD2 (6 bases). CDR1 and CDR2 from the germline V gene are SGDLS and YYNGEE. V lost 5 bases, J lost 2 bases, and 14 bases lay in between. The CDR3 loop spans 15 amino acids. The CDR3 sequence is CASSYRDSTYNEQFF. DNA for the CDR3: TGTGCCAGCAGTTACCGGGACTCAACCTACAATGAGCAGTTCTTC. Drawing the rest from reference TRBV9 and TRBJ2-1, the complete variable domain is DSGVTQTPKHLITATGQRVTLRCSPRSGDLSVYWYQQSLDQGLQFLIQYYNGEERAKGNILERFSAQQFPDLHSELNLSSLELGDSALYFCASSYRDSTYNEQFFGPGTRLTVL.

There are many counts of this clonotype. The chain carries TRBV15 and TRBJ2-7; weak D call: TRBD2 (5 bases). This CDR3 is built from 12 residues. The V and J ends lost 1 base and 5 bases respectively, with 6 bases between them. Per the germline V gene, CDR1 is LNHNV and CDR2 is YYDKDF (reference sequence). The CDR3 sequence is CATSRVGNEQYF. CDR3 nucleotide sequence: TGTGCCACCAGCAGAGTCGGGAACGAGCAGTACTTC. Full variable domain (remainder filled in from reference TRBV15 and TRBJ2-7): DAMVIQNPRYQVTQFGKPVTLSCSQTLNHNVMYWYQQKSSQAPKLLFHYYDKDFNNEADTPDNFQSRRPNTSFCFLDIRSPGLGDTAMYLCATSRVGNEQYFGPGTRLTVT.

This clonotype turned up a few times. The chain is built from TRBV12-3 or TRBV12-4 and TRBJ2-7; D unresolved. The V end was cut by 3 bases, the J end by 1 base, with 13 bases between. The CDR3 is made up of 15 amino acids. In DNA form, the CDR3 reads TGTGCCAGCAGTTTTGTCACAACAGTTTCCTACGAGCAGTACTTC. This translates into CASSFVTTVSYEQYF.

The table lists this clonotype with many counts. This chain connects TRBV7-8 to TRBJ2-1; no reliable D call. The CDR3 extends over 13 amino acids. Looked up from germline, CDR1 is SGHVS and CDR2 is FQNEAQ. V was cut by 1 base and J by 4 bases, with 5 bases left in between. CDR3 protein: CASSLEVYNEQFF. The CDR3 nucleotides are TGTGCCAGCAGCTTAGAAGTATACAATGAGCAGTTCTTC.

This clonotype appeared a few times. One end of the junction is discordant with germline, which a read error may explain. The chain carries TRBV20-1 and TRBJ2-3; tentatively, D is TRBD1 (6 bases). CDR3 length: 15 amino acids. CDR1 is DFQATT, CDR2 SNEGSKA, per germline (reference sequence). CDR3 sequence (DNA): TGCAGTGCTGGAGACGGACAGATCCTCACAGATACGCAGTATTTT. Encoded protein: CSAGDGQILTDTQYF.